This passage covers 18 T cell receptor beta chains from one sample sequenced in a study of T cells in Graves' hyperthyroidism and ophthalmopathy (dated by TCRdb to about 2019). The library was prepared using multiplex PCR. Sequencing took place on an Illumina HiSeq 2000. TCR beta CDR3 regions were amplified from RNA transcripts. A first-round RT-PCR of the TCR CDR3 used the HTBI primer set with the Qiagen OneStep RT-PCR kit. TCRdb trimmed public reads at Q25 via fastp, called clones via MiXCR and kept in-frame beta chains. Entries that share a CDR3 protein sequence are merged under the most common genes and DNA. For this sample there are a few hundred thousand distinct CDR3 sequences; about 14% appear just once. The ten largest clones represent under 7% of the sample. Sample: blood. These receptors came from a woman aged 25-40 years with Graves' hyperthyroidism that later progressed to Graves' ophthalmopathy.

Many counts were recorded for this clonotype. The chain links TRBV11-3 to TRBJ2-5, with TRBD2 matching over 7 bases. The CDR3 has 19 residues. V was pared by 1 base and J by 5 bases, with 19 bases of the junction left unmatched. Germline values: CDR1 SGHNT, CDR2 YENEEA. CDR3 residues: CASSLGEGGPLKYRETQYF. The CDR3 DNA is TGTGCCAGCAGCTTAGGAGAGGGAGGGCCCCTTAAGTACCGGGAGACCCAGTACTTC.

This clonotype was recorded a few times. The V gene is TRBV4-1, the J gene TRBJ2-2; TRBD2 aligns across 10 bases. V lost 8 bases to trimming and J lost 2 bases; unmatched junction nucleotides: 11. CDR1 and CDR2 (germline): MGHRA, YSYEKL. CDR3 length: 17 residues. This CDR3 is CASHWQREGPNTGELFF. CDR3 nucleotides: TGCGCCAGCCATTGGCAGCGGGAGGGCCCCAACACCGGGGAGCTGTTTTTT.

This clonotype showed up many times. The V gene is TRBV7-8, the J gene TRBJ1-4; a weak D match, TRBD1 (6 bases). This CDR3 has 15 residues. Per germline, CDR1 SGHVS and CDR2 FQNEAQ. V was clipped by 1 base and J by 6 bases, with 12 bases between them. This chain's CDR3 is CASSLEGGGDEKLFF. The CDR3, as DNA: TGTGCCAGCAGCTTAGAGGGGGGCGGCGATGAAAAACTGTTTTTT.

As to this clonotype: This may stem from a read error, because a much larger clone lies one nucleotide away. The rearrangement joins TRBV30 to TRBJ2-6; D unresolved. The CDR3 sequence is 14 residues long. CDR1 and CDR2 from the germline V gene are GTSNPN and SVGIG (reference sequence). Trimming cost V 4 bases and J 2 bases, with 9 bases left between them. The chain's CDR3 is CAWTTWTGANVLTF. CDR3 coding DNA: TGTGCCTGGACCACATGGACTGGGGCCAACGTCCTGACTTTC.

This clonotype was recorded many times. A much more abundant neighbour one base away suggests this may be a read error. The chain recombines TRBV18 with TRBJ1-1, with no clear D. CDR3 size: 13 residues. Germline V CDR1 and CDR2: KGHSH, LQKENI. Trimming removed 0 bases at V and 1 base at J, with 3 bases between. The CDR3 DNA is TGTGCCAGCTCACCACCGGAGAACACTGAAGCTTTCTTT. It codes for CASSPPENTEAFF.

This clonotype was found many times. The genes are TRBV7-9 and TRBJ2-7; 9 bases agree with TRBD2. The V gene's germline CDR1 is SEHNR and CDR2 FQNEAQ (reference sequence). The CDR3 is made up of 13 amino acids. Losses at the gene ends were 4 bases for V and 4 bases for J; bases not matched to a gene: 2. The CDR3 is CASSSSGRYEQYF. CDR3 DNA sequence: TGTGCCAGCAGCTCGAGCGGGAGGTACGAGCAGTACTTC.

This chain uses TRBV14 with TRBJ1-3; 9 bases are shared with TRBD1. V gave up 0 bases and J gave up 4 bases; unmatched junction bases: 4. The CDR3 sequence is 16 residues long. CDR1 and CDR2 from the germline V gene are SGHDN and FVKESK. The DNA of the CDR3 is TGTGCCAGCAGCCAAGAGGGGACAGGGTCCGGAAACACCATATATTTT. This translates into CASSQEGTGSGNTIYF.

In this sample, this clonotype turned up many times. V and J are TRBV7-9 and TRBJ2-7; maybe TRBD2 (7 bases). From germline, CDR1 is SEHNR and CDR2 FQNEAQ (reference sequence). The CDR3 totals 15 residues. V was trimmed by 3 bases and J by 5 bases, leaving 17 bases between them. The chain's CDR3 is CASSFRGAKNNEQYF. The CDR3 region has the DNA TGTGCCAGCAGCTTTCGGGGGGCTAAAAACAACGAGCAGTACTTC.

The V call is TRBV19, the J call TRBJ2-3, with TRBD2 matching over 7 bases. Germline lookup yields CDR1 LNHDA and CDR2 SQIVND (reference sequence). This CDR3 contains 17 residues. Trimming cost V 8 bases and J 0 bases; bases outside gene matches: 14. This chain's CDR3 is CASGARDHSGSTDTQYF. CDR3 sequence (DNA): TGTGCCAGTGGGGCCCGTGATCATAGCGGGAGCACAGATACGCAGTATTTT.

This clonotype was observed at least ten times. The rearrangement links TRBV20-1 to TRBJ1-1; maybe TRBD1 (6 bases). Germline values: CDR1 DFQATT, CDR2 SNEGSKA (reference sequence). Deletions cut 6 bases from V and 6 bases from J, with 17 bases between. This CDR3 has 13 amino acids. CDR3 protein: CSAPPGTPAEAFF. In nucleotides, the CDR3 is TGCAGTGCCCCCCCCGGGACACCGGCTGAAGCTTTCTTT.

This clonotype was recorded many times. J is TRBJ2-6 and V is TRBV11-3; D perhaps matches TRBD1 (6 bases). V was clipped by 0 bases and J by 0 bases, with 15 bases between them. The CDR3 is 19 amino acids. Germline V gene sequence: CDR1 SGHNT, CDR2 YENEEA. CDR3 residues: CASSLDSTGSYSGANVLTF. The CDR3 nucleotides read TGTGCCAGCAGCTTAGATTCTACAGGGTCCTACTCTGGGGCCAACGTCCTGACTTTC. The full variable domain, with the rest looked up from reference TRBV11-3 and TRBJ2-6, is EAGVVQSPRYKIIEKKQPVAFWCNPISGHNTLYWYLQNLGQGPELLIRYENEEAVDDSQLPKDRFSAERLKGVDSTLKIQPAELGDSAVYLCASSLDSTGSYSGANVLTFGAGSRLTVL.

Many counts were recorded for this clonotype. The rearrangement uses TRBV11-3 and TRBJ2-2; no firm D call. V gave up 3 bases and J gave up 6 bases, with 8 bases separating them. Germline CDR1 SGHNT, CDR2 YENEEA. The length of the CDR3 is 13 residues. The CDR3 protein is CASSLAAPGELFF. Here the CDR3 DNA reads TGTGCCAGCAGCTTGGCCGCCCCCGGGGAGCTGTTTTTT. The whole variable domain, remainder taken from reference TRBV11-3 and TRBJ2-2, is EAGVVQSPRYKIIEKKQPVAFWCNPISGHNTLYWYLQNLGQGPELLIRYENEEAVDDSQLPKDRFSAERLKGVDSTLKIQPAELGDSAVYLCASSLAAPGELFFGEGSRLTVL.

This clonotype was recorded many times. The chain carries TRBV11-2 and TRBJ1-4; possibly TRBD1 for D (5 bases). This CDR3 comprises 15 residues. Per the germline V gene, CDR1 is SGHAT and CDR2 is FQNNGV. V lost 4 bases and J lost 1, with 10 bases in between. CDR3 sequence reads: CASSSGEGTNEKLFF. DNA of the CDR3: TGTGCCAGCAGCTCGGGGGAGGGAACTAATGAAAAACTGTTTTTT.

This clonotype has at least ten counts. The chain couples TRBV6-5 to TRBJ2-1, with 8 nucleotides matching TRBD2. J gave up 0 bases and V 2 bases, and 6 bases lay outside the gene matches. The CDR3 length is 17 residues. Germline V lookup: CDR1 MNHEY, CDR2 SVGAGI. The CDR3 DNA reads TGTGCCAGCAGTTACCGGACTAGCAAGAGCTCCTACAATGAGCAGTTCTTC. Encoded protein: CASSYRTSKSSYNEQFF.

This clonotype was recorded at least ten times. CDR3 protein: CSARDHVGGIGNEQFF. The CDR3 bases are TGCAGTGCTAGAGATCATGTGGGAGGGATAGGTAATGAGCAGTTCTTC. This chain uses TRBV20-1 with TRBJ2-1; 7 bases are a match to TRBD2. Germline trimming cut 0 bases from V and 7 bases from J; bases unmatched to any gene: 12. The CDR3 contains 16 residues. Germline V CDR1 and CDR2: DFQATT, SNEGSKA (reference sequence).

The chain is built from TRBV4-1 and TRBJ1-1; possibly TRBD1 for D (6 bases). From germline, CDR1 is MGHRA and CDR2 YSYEKL. With 2 bases removed from V and 0 bases from J, the gap between germline ends came to 10 bases. The CDR3 is 15 residues long. CDR3 nucleotides: TGCGCCAGCAGCCAATTAAGGGGGATGAACACTGAAGCTTTCTTT. Translated: CASSQLRGMNTEAFF.

This clonotype was counted a single time. A much larger clone sits a single nucleotide away, making a read error possible. This sequence joins TRBV7-2 and TRBJ2-1; D perhaps matches TRBD1 (5 bases). Germline assignment: CDR1 SGHTA and CDR2 FQGNSA. V lost 3 bases to trimming and J lost 8 bases, with 23 bases between them. The CDR3 runs to 17 residues. The CDR3 here is CASSFELPGHYPDEQFF. Written as DNA, the CDR3 is TGTGCCAGCAGCTTCGAACTGCCTGGACATTATCCGGATGAGCAGTTCTTC.

This clonotype appeared a few times. The CDR3: CASSQGRGDTQYF. In DNA form, the CDR3 reads TGTGCCAGCAGCCAAGGTCGGGGAGATACGCAGTATTTT. The chain employs TRBV4-2 and TRBJ2-3; D may be TRBD2 (5 bases). The CDR3 covers 13 residues. Germline loops: CDR1 LGHNA, CDR2 YNFKEQ. Trimming left V 1 base short and J 5 bases short, with 7 bases between.